These T cell receptor beta chains were read from a single sample in a study of blood T cell repertoires in COVID-19. TCRdb's table, derived via immunoSEQ multiplex PCR, lists solely in-frame clones and lacks some. The profile shows over 60,000 clones, around 76% of them singletons. The sequencing input was peripheral blood. These receptors all come from a human donor in a cohort sampled during active COVID-19. CDR3s include the opening cysteine and the closing phenylalanine or tryptophan. The D gene is left open where the match is weak. Expanded clones get a size class; other rows say once, few or many, or leave the size out.

clone_size j_call v_call d_call cdr3_aa cdr3_nt
. TRBJ2-1 TRBV5-4 TRBD1 CASSHQGEEQFF TGTGCCAGCAGCCATCAGGGGGAAGAGCAGTTCTTC
. TRBJ2-2 TRBV7-2 TRBD2 CASSLRGGSTGELFF TGTGCCAGCAGCTTGCGGGGGGGCAGTACCGGGGAGCTGTTTTTT
few TRBJ2-7 TRBV27 . CASSPGNPYEQYF TGTGCCAGCAGTCCCGGGAACCCCTACGAGCAGTACTTC
once TRBJ1-2 TRBV19 . CASSIGRTNYGYTF TGTGCCAGTAGTATAGGCAGGACTAACTATGGCTACACCTTC
. TRBJ2-7 TRBV5-6 TRBD1 CASSRDRGYEQYF TGTGCCAGCAGCAGGGACAGGGGTTACGAGCAGTACTTC
. TRBJ1-1 TRBV27 . CASRRGLNTEAFF TGTGCCAGCCGACGAGGGTTGAACACTGAAGCTTTCTTT
. TRBJ1-5 TRBV19 . CASSMGARQPQHF TGTGCCAGTAGTATGGGGGCCCGACAGCCCCAGCATTTT
. TRBJ1-3 TRBV6-1 . CASSELVNTIYF TGTGCCAGCAGTGAACTAGTGAACACCATATATTTT
. TRBJ1-6 TRBV6-5 . CASTLVNRDNSPLHF TGTGCCAGCACCTTGGTAAACAGGGATAATTCACCCCTCCACTTT
. TRBJ2-2 TRBV10-3 TRBD1 CAVKGQGNTGELFF TGTGCCGTTAAGGGACAGGGGAACACCGGGGAGCTGTTTTTT
. TRBJ2-7 TRBV5-1 . CASSRDGGTYSYEQYF TGCGCCAGCAGCCGAGATGGCGGAACCTACTCCTACGAGCAGTACTTC
. TRBJ2-3 TRBV5-1 . CASSLPTDTQYF TGCGCCAGCAGCCTTCCCACAGATACGCAGTATTTT